A selection of T cell receptor beta chains follows, all from one sample in a study of radiotherapy plus CTLA-4 blockade in lung cancer. Sequenced by immunoSEQ multiplex PCR; TCRdb stores in-frame clones only, minus some. The data hold 89,000 or so clones, with 82% observed a single time. This sample comprised peripheral blood, obtained from a patient treated with radiotherapy plus ipilimumab. The source of these receptors is a human donor with non-small cell lung cancer who had a partial response to radiotherapy plus ipilimumab. Both conserved end residues are part of each CDR3. Fields, in order: CDR3 DNA, CDR3 protein, V gene, J gene, D gene, clone size. A D gene is named only where the DNA matches it firmly. Rows give clone size only sometimes, using once, few, many, or a class for an expanded clone.

cdr3_nt: TGTGCCAGCAGCCAAGGTTTAGAGGGACAGTACTTCTATGGCTACACCTTC
cdr3_aa: CASSQGLEGQYFYGYTF
v_call: TRBV14
j_call: TRBJ1-2
d_call: TRBD1
clone_size: -

cdr3_nt: TGTGCCAGCAGTTTATTCCCAGGGGGCTCCTACGAGCAGTACTTC
cdr3_aa: CASSLFPGGSYEQYF
v_call: TRBV28
j_call: TRBJ2-7
d_call: TRBD1
clone_size: few

cdr3_nt: TGTGCCAGCAGCCAAGAATGGGGGGCTAGCGGGGGGTCCAATGAGCAGTTCTTC
cdr3_aa: CASSQEWGASGGSNEQFF
v_call: TRBV4-2
j_call: TRBJ2-1
d_call: TRBD2
clone_size: -

cdr3_nt: TGCGCCAGCAGCTTAGCCGGGACAGGGGGCTCAGATACGCAGTATTTT
cdr3_aa: CASSLAGTGGSDTQYF
v_call: TRBV5-1
j_call: TRBJ2-3
d_call: TRBD1
clone_size: -

cdr3_nt: TGCGCCAGCAGTCAACGAAAGGACAGGGGAACCTACGAGCAGTACTTC
cdr3_aa: CASSQRKDRGTYEQYF
v_call: TRBV23-1
j_call: TRBJ2-7
d_call: TRBD1
clone_size: -

cdr3_nt: TGTGCCAGTAGTATAGGAGGGACTGGGGCCAACGTCCTGACTTTC
cdr3_aa: CASSIGGTGANVLTF
v_call: TRBV19
j_call: TRBJ2-6
d_call: -
clone_size: -

cdr3_nt: TGTGCCAGCAGCAGATGGACAGGAACCGAGACCCAGTACTTC
cdr3_aa: CASSRWTGTETQYF
v_call: TRBV7-9
j_call: TRBJ2-5
d_call: TRBD1
clone_size: -

cdr3_nt: TGTGCCTGGAGGGGGGACACCACGACTGAAGCTTTCTTT
cdr3_aa: CAWRGDTTTEAFF
v_call: TRBV30
j_call: TRBJ1-1
d_call: -
clone_size: -

cdr3_nt: TGTGCCAGCAGCGTAGTAGGGAGCTCCTACAATGAGCAGTTCTTC
cdr3_aa: CASSVVGSSYNEQFF
v_call: TRBV9
j_call: TRBJ2-1
d_call: -
clone_size: -

cdr3_nt: TGTGCCATCAGTGAGCTTGGCAGTGAAGCTTTCTTT
cdr3_aa: CAISELGSEAFF
v_call: TRBV10-3
j_call: TRBJ1-1
d_call: -
clone_size: -

cdr3_nt: TGTGCCAGCAGTATTACTAGCGGGGGTTACTCTTCCTACGAGCAGTACTTC
cdr3_aa: CASSITSGGYSSYEQYF
v_call: TRBV27
j_call: TRBJ2-7
d_call: TRBD2
clone_size: -

cdr3_nt: TGTGCCATCAGTGATGACAGGGGGCTGAGAGATGAGCAGTTCTTC
cdr3_aa: CAISDDRGLRDEQFF
v_call: TRBV10-3
j_call: TRBJ2-1
d_call: TRBD1
clone_size: -

cdr3_nt: TGCGCCAGCAGCCGGGGACAGGGGGACACCGGGGAGCTGTTTTTT
cdr3_aa: CASSRGQGDTGELFF
v_call: TRBV5-1
j_call: TRBJ2-2
d_call: TRBD1
clone_size: once

cdr3_nt: TGTGCCAGCAGTGCCTCTAGGGACAGGAACACTGAAGCTTTCTTT
cdr3_aa: CASSASRDRNTEAFF
v_call: TRBV25-1
j_call: TRBJ1-1
d_call: TRBD1
clone_size: -

cdr3_nt: TGTGCCAGTTGGACAGGAGGGGAAGGTAATCAGCCCCAGCATTTT
cdr3_aa: CASWTGGEGNQPQHF
v_call: TRBV19
j_call: TRBJ1-5
d_call: TRBD1
clone_size: once

cdr3_nt: TGTGCCAGCAGCACTCGGACAGGGGTTAATGAAAAACTGTTTTTT
cdr3_aa: CASSTRTGVNEKLFF
v_call: TRBV5-4
j_call: TRBJ1-4
d_call: TRBD1
clone_size: few

cdr3_nt: TGTGCCAGCAGCGCGGGACAGCCGAACACTGAAGCTTTCTTT
cdr3_aa: CASSAGQPNTEAFF
v_call: TRBV9
j_call: TRBJ1-1
d_call: TRBD1
clone_size: -

cdr3_nt: TGTGCCAGCAGCCCATACAGGGAGAGTGGAAACACCATATATTTT
cdr3_aa: CASSPYRESGNTIYF
v_call: TRBV7-2
j_call: TRBJ1-3
d_call: -
clone_size: -

cdr3_nt: TGTGCCATCAGCCCCCGGGACAGGGGTTTGAATGAGCAGTTCTTC
cdr3_aa: CAISPRDRGLNEQFF
v_call: TRBV10-3
j_call: TRBJ2-1
d_call: TRBD1
clone_size: -

cdr3_nt: TGTGCCCTACCGGACAGGTCAAACACTGAAGCTTTCTTT
cdr3_aa: CALPDRSNTEAFF
v_call: TRBV2
j_call: TRBJ1-1
d_call: TRBD1
clone_size: once

cdr3_nt: TGTGCCAGCAGCGCCGAAGGGGGACAAACTTACGAGCAGTACTTC
cdr3_aa: CASSAEGGQTYEQYF
v_call: TRBV9
j_call: TRBJ2-7
d_call: -
clone_size: -

cdr3_nt: TGCGCCAGCAGCCCTTCTTGGACTAGCGGGAGAGCCGGCCAAGAGACCCAGTACTTC
cdr3_aa: CASSPSWTSGRAGQETQYF
v_call: TRBV5-1
j_call: TRBJ2-5
d_call: TRBD2
clone_size: -

cdr3_nt: TGTGCCAGCAGCTTAAGATCCAGCGGGGAAAACATTCAGTACTTC
cdr3_aa: CASSLRSSGENIQYF
v_call: TRBV11-2
j_call: TRBJ2-4
d_call: TRBD2
clone_size: -

cdr3_nt: TGTGCCAGCAGTTACTCGAATCCAGCGGAGCAGTTCTTC
cdr3_aa: CASSYSNPAEQFF
v_call: TRBV6-6
j_call: TRBJ2-1
d_call: -
clone_size: -

cdr3_nt: TGTGCCAGCAGCGATAGGGGAAGTGGCTACACCTTC
cdr3_aa: CASSDRGSGYTF
v_call: TRBV9
j_call: TRBJ1-2
d_call: -
clone_size: -

cdr3_nt: TGTGCCAGTAGTATCCAGACTAAAACAGATACGCAGTATTTT
cdr3_aa: CASSIQTKTDTQYF
v_call: TRBV19
j_call: TRBJ2-3
d_call: -
clone_size: -

cdr3_nt: TGTGCCATCAGACTTACGTATGGCTACACCTTC
cdr3_aa: CAIRLTYGYTF
v_call: TRBV6-5
j_call: TRBJ1-2
d_call: -
clone_size: few

cdr3_nt: TGTGCCAGCAGTTTATCGAGAAATACAGGGGAGGGCTACACCTTC
cdr3_aa: CASSLSRNTGEGYTF
v_call: TRBV27
j_call: TRBJ1-2
d_call: TRBD1
clone_size: -

cdr3_nt: TGTGCCAGCAGCGAGGGGACTAGCGGAACAGATACGCAGTATTTT
cdr3_aa: CASSEGTSGTDTQYF
v_call: TRBV6-4
j_call: TRBJ2-3
d_call: TRBD2
clone_size: -

cdr3_nt: TGTGCCAGCAGCTCCGGGTCCGCCTATGGCTACACCTTC
cdr3_aa: CASSSGSAYGYTF
v_call: TRBV5-5
j_call: TRBJ1-2
d_call: -
clone_size: -

cdr3_nt: TGTGCCAGCGGGACTAGCGGGAGGGCCGGGGAGCTGTTTTTT
cdr3_aa: CASGTSGRAGELFF
v_call: TRBV7-3
j_call: TRBJ2-2
d_call: TRBD2
clone_size: -

cdr3_nt: TGTGCCAGCAGCCGAGAGGGGGCCGGCGGCTACACCTTC
cdr3_aa: CASSREGAGGYTF
v_call: TRBV11-2
j_call: TRBJ1-2
d_call: TRBD1
clone_size: -

cdr3_nt: TGTGCCAGCAGCCAATCTTGGGACAGGGACTACGAGCAGTACTTC
cdr3_aa: CASSQSWDRDYEQYF
v_call: TRBV11-2
j_call: TRBJ2-7
d_call: TRBD1
clone_size: once

cdr3_nt: TGCGCCAGCAGCGGGGGACTAGCGGGAAACACAGATACGCAGTATTTT
cdr3_aa: CASSGGLAGNTDTQYF
v_call: TRBV5-1
j_call: TRBJ2-3
d_call: TRBD2
clone_size: -

cdr3_nt: TGTGCTAGTGGACTGAACACCGGGGAGCTGTTTTTT
cdr3_aa: CASGLNTGELFF
v_call: TRBV12-5
j_call: TRBJ2-2
d_call: -
clone_size: -

cdr3_nt: TGTGCCAGCACCGAGACTAGCGGGAGCGCCTACGAGCAGTACTTC
cdr3_aa: CASTETSGSAYEQYF
v_call: TRBV28
j_call: TRBJ2-7
d_call: TRBD2
clone_size: -

cdr3_nt: TGTGCCAGCAGCGTAGCTGGGGACAGGAGGCGGGGTGAGCAGTACTTC
cdr3_aa: CASSVAGDRRRGEQYF
v_call: TRBV9
j_call: TRBJ2-7
d_call: TRBD1
clone_size: -

cdr3_nt: TGTGCCAGTAGCCCGTGGGGCCCCCTCGGGCGAGCCAGCTCCTACAATGAGCAGTTCTTC
cdr3_aa: CASSPWGPLGRASSYNEQFF
v_call: TRBV19
j_call: TRBJ2-1
d_call: -
clone_size: -

cdr3_nt: TGTGCCAGCAGCTTGTGGGTGGGGACTAGCGCCTACGAGCAGTACTTC
cdr3_aa: CASSLWVGTSAYEQYF
v_call: TRBV5-4
j_call: TRBJ2-7
d_call: TRBD2
clone_size: once